The 5 T cell receptor beta chains below all came from one sample that was sequenced in a study of blood T cell repertoires in COVID-19. Measured with immunoSEQ multiplex PCR; TCRdb has only the in-frame clones, and not every one. The sample contains 430,000 or so clones, more than 75% of which appear only once. The material sequenced was PBMCs or T cells enriched from blood (not recorded which). The source is a middle-aged woman who had recovered from COVID-19.

This clone was observed a handful of times. This chain uses TRBV5-1 with TRBJ2-5, with 9 bases matching TRBD2. The CDR3 length is 16 residues. In germline, CDR1 is SGHRS, CDR2 YFSETQ. V lost 1 base, J lost 2 bases, and 6 bases stayed unmatched. CDR3 protein: CASSLIAGVAQETQYF. In DNA, the CDR3 is TGCGCCAGCAGCTTGATAGCGGGAGTAGCTCAAGAGACCCAGTACTTC.

This clone was counted a single time. The genes are TRBV19 and TRBJ1-1; possible D gene TRBD1, 6 bases. V was shortened by 3 bases and J by 4 bases, with 15 bases between the two germline ends. Per germline, CDR1 LNHDA and CDR2 SQIVND (reference sequence). This CDR3 has 15 residues. The CDR3 protein is CASSIGPRGSTEAFF. DNA for the CDR3: TGTGCCAGTAGTATTGGACCGAGGGGGAGCACTGAAGCTTTCTTT.

V gene TRBV18 combines with J gene TRBJ2-7, with TRBD2 matching 7 bases. The V and J ends lost 0 bases and 3 bases, in that order; junction bases with no gene match: 5. The CDR3 is 15 amino acids. CDR1 and CDR2 from the germline V gene are KGHSH and LQKENI. CDR3 DNA sequence: TGTGCCAGCTCACCACCGGCCGGGAGGTTCTACGAGCAGTACTTC. This codes for CASSPPAGRFYEQYF.

The V and J genes are TRBV7-6 and TRBJ1-4; 7 nucleotides match TRBD1. CDR1 is SGHVS, CDR2 FNYEAQ, per germline. The CDR3 spans 15 residues. The junction had 11 bases not matched to a gene; V was cut back by 7 bases and J by 6 bases. The CDR3: CASTPLRQGDEKLFF. Written as DNA, the CDR3 is TGTGCCAGCACCCCGCTCCGGCAGGGGGATGAAAAACTGTTTTTT. Complete variable domain (other parts from reference TRBV7-6 and TRBJ1-4): GAGVSQSPRYKVTKRGQDVALRCDPISGHVSLYWYRQALGQGPEFLTYFNYEAQQDKSGLPNDRFSAERPEGSISTLTIQRTEQRDSAMYRCASTPLRQGDEKLFFGSGTQLSVL.

The rearrangement links TRBV19 to TRBJ2-1; 7 positions match TRBD2. The CDR3 extends over 15 amino acids. Losses at the gene ends were 7 bases for V and 5 bases for J; bases not matched to a gene: 11. CDR1 is LNHDA, CDR2 SQIVND, per germline (reference sequence). The CDR3 loop reads CASTQSGTKNNEQFF. CDR3 in DNA: TGTGCCAGTACTCAAAGCGGGACCAAAAACAATGAGCAGTTCTTC.